This is a list of T cell receptor beta chains from one sample in a study of T cell repertoires in cytomegalovirus infection. From the reads, TCRdb called clonotypes with MiXCR, one entry per CDR3 protein. The table has around 170,000 distinct CDR3 sequences, approximately 14% seen once. The sample consisted of PBMCs. The source of these receptors is a human donor in good health (CMV status not recorded). Some clones in this sample may be carry-over from other donors' samples. CDR3s include the opening cysteine and the closing phenylalanine or tryptophan. Expanded clones are given a class, and other clones once, few, many or no size at all.

J	V	size	CDR3
TRBJ1-1	TRBV25-1	-	CASSAHRGIGTEAFF
TRBJ2-1	TRBV6-4	few	CASSDSAILTDNEQFF
TRBJ2-3	TRBV20-1	-	CSAAGGGADTQYF
TRBJ2-3	TRBV20-1	many	CSAIRLAGGLTDTQYF
TRBJ1-6	TRBV5-6	-	CASSSGTADNSPLHF
TRBJ1-3	TRBV2	few	CASSDEGTGNTIYF
TRBJ2-5	TRBV6-5	-	CASSYFLEETQYF
TRBJ1-4	TRBV10-3	-	CAISEKGAGEKLFF
TRBJ2-1	TRBV15	-	CATSELRGYNEQFF
TRBJ2-1	TRBV6-1	-	CASSERGLGSVEQFF
TRBJ2-3	TRBV6-4	-	CASRGGATDTQYF
TRBJ1-1	TRBV5-1	-	CASSWGRTGPGTEAFF
TRBJ1-4	TRBV12-3/TRBV12-4	-	CASSALKGASEKLFF
TRBJ1-4	TRBV7-8	many	CASSLAPRQGTKLFF
TRBJ1-1	TRBV29-1	-	CSVEGRAPRGTTMNTEAFF
TRBJ2-7	TRBV15	-	CATSENFGSYEQYF
TRBJ2-1	TRBV7-8	many	CASSFRISGSSNNEQFF
TRBJ1-3	TRBV12-3/TRBV12-4	-	CASTLRGGSGNTIYF
TRBJ1-5	TRBV6-2/TRBV6-3	many	CASTLRSRDSGNQPQHF
TRBJ1-1	TRBV19	-	CASSLIYEAFF
TRBJ1-2	TRBV28	many	CASSPTGQGTVSYGYTF
TRBJ2-1	TRBV5-1	few	CASSLDSLAYNEQFF
TRBJ1-5	TRBV6-6	few	CASSYSITRGNNQPQHF
TRBJ1-2	TRBV6-2/TRBV6-3	few	CASSYSGTNNYGYTF
TRBJ1-2	TRBV14	few	CASSLVAGSHGYTF
TRBJ1-2	TRBV11-2	few	CASSSRGASLAGYTF
TRBJ2-7	TRBV7-2	many	CASSFGTSGGLSYEQYF
TRBJ2-1	TRBV11-3	many	CASSLTQNEQFF
TRBJ2-1	TRBV7-2	many	CASSLELVAYNEQFF
TRBJ2-5	TRBV2	few	CASIPSGSQETQYF
TRBJ2-3	TRBV6-1	few	CASSEGVRASGSDTQYF
TRBJ1-1	TRBV7-9	many	CASSGDSQNTEAFF
TRBJ1-1	TRBV12-3/TRBV12-4	-	CASSPRDTNTEAFF
TRBJ2-2	TRBV7-9	many	CASSRNPGRNTGELFF
TRBJ2-1	TRBV9	few	CASSVVGGGPNEQFF
TRBJ2-3	TRBV7-9	many	CASSLDLSTDTQYF
TRBJ2-3	TRBV6-4	many	CASSESGGATDTQYF
TRBJ1-2	TRBV18	-	CASSPYGQGASYGYTF
TRBJ2-6	TRBV5-4	few	CASSLLGQSGANVLTF
TRBJ2-3	TRBV5-8	many	CASRGPTDTQYF
TRBJ2-7	TRBV6-6	-	CASSYSRASGGPKGDEQYF
TRBJ2-3	TRBV19	many	CASSTYLAGVTDTQYF
TRBJ1-1	TRBV28	-	CASASGGRGEAFF
TRBJ1-1	TRBV20-1	-	CSARVPGLSELNTEAFF
TRBJ2-1	TRBV9	-	CASSVEWGLAGRYSYNEQFF
TRBJ2-2	TRBV7-2	many	CASRLTGGGTGELFF
TRBJ1-2	TRBV9	-	CASSQRGGEGYTF
TRBJ2-2	TRBV6-2/TRBV6-3	-	CASRPTGLSGELFF
TRBJ2-3	TRBV27	few	CASSTLGAYADTQYF
TRBJ2-1	TRBV7-2	many	CASSFGQSSYNEQFF
TRBJ1-5	TRBV29-1	many	CSVQGEGQPQHF
TRBJ2-1	TRBV5-1	-	CASSLGDRAYNEQFF